A single sample is the source of the 2 T cell receptor beta chains below, sequenced in a study of blood T cell repertoires in COVID-19. Libraries were prepared by immunoSEQ multiplex PCR; TCRdb keeps only in-frame clonotypes and omits some of them. The sample has some 180,000 clones, about 80% seen once. The specimen sequenced was peripheral blood. These receptors were collected from a man between 60 and 70 years old with acute or convalescent COVID-19.

This clone showed up just a few times. V and J are TRBV5-1 and TRBJ2-1; D gene unclear. This CDR3 has 14 residues. Trimming took off 4 bases at V and 3 bases at J, with 11 bases between the two ends. Per the germline V gene, CDR1 is SGHRS and CDR2 is YFSETQ. The CDR3 reads CASSQDIYYNEQFF. The DNA for the CDR3 is TGCGCCAGCAGCCAAGACATATACTACAATGAGCAGTTCTTC.

This clone was found once. The genes are TRBV5-1 and TRBJ1-3; D might be TRBD1 (5 bases). V was shortened by 4 bases and J by 0 bases, with 14 bases between the two germline ends. This CDR3 comprises 16 residues. Germline V gene data show CDR1 as SGHRS and CDR2 as YFSETQ. Here the CDR3 DNA reads TGCGCCAGCAGCCCCCAGGGCCGAAGCTCTGGAAACACCATATATTTT. It yields the protein CASSPQGRSSGNTIYF.